The table lists the clone carrying this TCR beta chain with a few counts. As yet, its antigen is unknown. Libraries were prepared by immunoSEQ multiplex PCR; TCRdb keeps only in-frame clonotypes and omits some of them. The data contain some 25,000 clones, about 70% of them seen just once; the ten biggest clones take up roughly 8%. This sample was taken from a study of tissue T cells after allogeneic stem cell transplantation. Study-wide points: Anatomically similar tissues had similar TCR repertoires within each patient. Tissue-detected TCR repertoire was only partly captured by blood and spleen T cells.

The CDR3 consists of 17 residues. The germline gives CDR1 SGHNT, CDR2 YYREEE (reference sequence). The V gene end was trimmed by 3 bases and the J gene end by 7 bases; junction bases not matched to a gene: 13. The input for sequencing was tissue from the ileum, taken at autopsy. J is TRBJ1-6 and V is TRBV5-4; 7 bases are shared with TRBD1. The source is a female donor over 55 with lung cancer. CDR3 residues: CASSSQGGTRWNSPLHF. Here the CDR3 DNA reads TGTGCCAGCAGCTCCCAGGGGGGCACCAGGTGGAATTCACCCCTCCACTTT.